Detailed here is one TCR beta chain. Its cognate antigen is unknown. With the Oncomine TCR Beta short-read assay, DNA from cultured CD4+ T cells was sequenced. Each CDR3 protein is one row after TCRdb ran MiXCR on the PCR reads. Among 12,000 or so distinct CDR3 sequences listed, around half were seen once. This sample is drawn from a study of vaccination and CD4 T cells after COVID-19. The V segment lost 7 bases and the J segment 0 bases; nucleotides outside the gene matches: 9. The CDR3 runs to 16 residues. The V gene's germline CDR1 is MNHNS and CDR2 SASEGT. Treatment described: approximately nine-day PBMC culture with coronavirus spike peptide pools or control peptides (ViraFEST assay).

This TCR came from a human donor who had recovered from COVID-19. The source material was CD4+ T cells from blood, cultured in vitro. This chain uses TRBV6-1 with TRBJ2-7; TRBD2 matches 10 bases. This chain's CDR3 is CASMGLATGSSYEQYF. The CDR3 DNA follows: TGTGCCAGCATGGGACTAGCGACGGGGAGCTCCTACGAGCAGTACTTC.